This paragraph covers one T cell receptor (beta chain) sequence. No antigen is known for it. This entry comes from a study of shared clonotypes between healthy human individuals. Findings and limits, study-wide: The authors expected sequencing depth to affect clonotype sharing among donors.

Genomic DNA (from each subset) was split evenly across several immunoSEQ plates. Ten immunoSEQ deep assay plates served to sequence unsorted PBMC DNA. Repertoires were generated with immunoSEQ multiplex PCR, while TCRdb's copy carries only in-frame clones and drops some. The profile shows around 500,000 clones, 78% of them singletons. This CDR3 region has 15 residues. Germline CDR1 MDHEN, CDR2 SYDVKM. V trimming: 6 bases; J trimming: 0 bases; junction bases outside the gene matches: 8. Sequences were obtained from PBMCs. The receptor was derived from a woman in her forties in good health. Some clones in this sample may be carry-over from other donors' samples. The rearrangement links TRBV28 to TRBJ2-7, with 7 bases that match TRBD2. CDR3 sequence reads: CASSPTSVSSYEQYF. The CDR3, as DNA: TGTGCCAGCAGCCCAACTAGCGTGAGCTCCTACGAGCAGTACTTC.